The rows below give T cell receptor beta chains drawn from one sample of a study of cytotoxic CD8 clonotypes in ibrutinib-treated CLL. The method was immunoSEQ multiplex PCR; TCRdb's version includes in-frame clones alone and lacks a portion of them. The sample has around 60,000 clones; approximately 57% are singletons. The sequences come from PBMCs, collected after 12 months of ibrutinib treatment. These receptor sequences come from a human donor with chronic lymphocytic leukemia. The CDR3 runs from the conserved cysteine through the conserved F or W. Fields, in order: V gene, D gene, clone size, J gene, CDR3 DNA, CDR3 protein. A D gene is named only where the DNA matches it firmly. Clone sizes are given selectively: once, few, many, or a class where the clone is expanded.

V gene: TRBV28
D gene: -
clone size: few
J gene: TRBJ1-5
CDR3 DNA: TGTGCCAGCAGTTCCCCGAGGCGTTTGGATACCCAGCATTTT
CDR3 protein: CASSSPRRLDTQHF

V gene: TRBV6-6
D gene: -
clone size: -
J gene: TRBJ1-4
CDR3 DNA: TGTGCCAGCAGTCGGCACGGGGCCGGGATTGAAAAACTGTTTTTT
CDR3 protein: CASSRHGAGIEKLFF

V gene: TRBV5-1
D gene: -
clone size: many
J gene: TRBJ1-5
CDR3 DNA: TGCGCCAGCAGCCGAGGTCCCGGGGGCAATCAGCCCCAGCATTTT
CDR3 protein: CASSRGPGGNQPQHF

V gene: TRBV7-2
D gene: -
clone size: -
J gene: TRBJ1-2
CDR3 DNA: TGTGCCAGCAGCCCAGGCGGCAGGTATGGCTACACCTTC
CDR3 protein: CASSPGGRYGYTF

V gene: TRBV10-3
D gene: -
clone size: once
J gene: TRBJ2-5
CDR3 DNA: TGTGCCATCGGGCCAGCGGGCCAAGAGACCCAGTACTTC
CDR3 protein: CAIGPAGQETQYF

V gene: TRBV10-3
D gene: TRBD2
clone size: -
J gene: TRBJ2-7
CDR3 DNA: TGTGCCATCAAGGCGGCGGGAGCGACCTACGAGCAGTACTTC
CDR3 protein: CAIKAAGATYEQYF

V gene: TRBV6-5
D gene: -
clone size: once
J gene: TRBJ2-7
CDR3 DNA: TGTGCCAGCAGTCCCAGGGCCCCAATCGGAAGGTGGCGGTACTTC
CDR3 protein: CASSPRAPIGRWRYF

V gene: TRBV5-4
D gene: -
clone size: -
J gene: TRBJ2-5
CDR3 DNA: TGTGCCAGCAGCTGGAAGGGGGGCGGCCAACGCCGGGAGACCCAGTACTTC
CDR3 protein: CASSWKGGGQRRETQYF

V gene: TRBV2
D gene: TRBD1
clone size: few
J gene: TRBJ2-3
CDR3 DNA: TGTGCCAGCAGTGGGAGGACAGGGAAAGGGACAGATACGCAGTATTTT
CDR3 protein: CASSGRTGKGTDTQYF

V gene: TRBV5-1
D gene: TRBD2
clone size: few
J gene: TRBJ2-2
CDR3 DNA: TGCGCCAGCAGCGCTGGACTAGCGGGAAGGGTGGAGCTGTTTTTT
CDR3 protein: CASSAGLAGRVELFF

V gene: TRBV7-9
D gene: -
clone size: once
J gene: TRBJ2-3
CDR3 DNA: TGTGCCAGCAGCTTTTTAGGAGGCGGCACAGATACGCAGTATTTT
CDR3 protein: CASSFLGGGTDTQYF

V gene: TRBV5-1
D gene: -
clone size: -
J gene: TRBJ2-4
CDR3 DNA: TGCGCCAGCAGCTTGGGGGGCGGGGTAGCCAAAAACATTCAGTACTTC
CDR3 protein: CASSLGGGVAKNIQYF

V gene: TRBV7-8
D gene: -
clone size: -
J gene: TRBJ2-5
CDR3 DNA: TGTGCCAGCACCCCCCTAGTATCAGAGACCCAGTACTTC
CDR3 protein: CASTPLVSETQYF

V gene: TRBV5-6
D gene: -
clone size: -
J gene: TRBJ2-1
CDR3 DNA: TGTGCCAGCAGCTTGTTAAGAGACTTTGCGGGCTACAATGAGCAGTTCTTC
CDR3 protein: CASSLLRDFAGYNEQFF

V gene: TRBV29-1
D gene: -
clone size: -
J gene: TRBJ2-1
CDR3 DNA: TGCAGCGTTGATCAGGGTGCGGGGGAGCAGTTCTTC
CDR3 protein: CSVDQGAGEQFF

V gene: TRBV6-1
D gene: -
clone size: -
J gene: TRBJ2-4
CDR3 DNA: TGTGCCAGCAGTGGGATGGACAGCCGCGTAGCCAAAAACATTCAGTACTTC
CDR3 protein: CASSGMDSRVAKNIQYF

V gene: TRBV4-2
D gene: -
clone size: -
J gene: TRBJ2-2
CDR3 DNA: TGTGCCAGCAGCCAAGGGAACAGGAGGCTTTTCGCCGGGGAGCTGTTTTTT
CDR3 protein: CASSQGNRRLFAGELFF

V gene: TRBV11-2
D gene: TRBD1
clone size: -
J gene: TRBJ2-4
CDR3 DNA: TGTGCCAGCAGCTTAGCACCGGGACAGGGAGCCAAAAACATTCAGTACTTC
CDR3 protein: CASSLAPGQGAKNIQYF

V gene: TRBV6-5
D gene: -
clone size: -
J gene: TRBJ2-7
CDR3 DNA: TGTGCCAGCAGTTACTCGATACTAGGCGAGCAGTACTTC
CDR3 protein: CASSYSILGEQYF

V gene: TRBV2
D gene: -
clone size: once
J gene: TRBJ2-1
CDR3 DNA: TGTGCCAGCAGTCTCCAGGGGAGAAGGGATGAGCAGTTCTTC
CDR3 protein: CASSLQGRRDEQFF

V gene: TRBV2
D gene: -
clone size: -
J gene: TRBJ1-5
CDR3 DNA: TGTGCCAGCAGTGGGGGATGGGGTCAGCCCCAGCATTTT
CDR3 protein: CASSGGWGQPQHF

V gene: TRBV25-1
D gene: TRBD1
clone size: few
J gene: TRBJ2-2
CDR3 DNA: TGTGCCAGCAGTGAATTGGTAGGGGGCATGAGGATTGGGGAGCTGTTTTTT
CDR3 protein: CASSELVGGMRIGELFF

V gene: TRBV7-8
D gene: -
clone size: -
J gene: TRBJ2-1
CDR3 DNA: TGTGCCAGCAGCGCGGCGGGAACTCACCTCTCCTACAATGAGCAGTTCTTC
CDR3 protein: CASSAAGTHLSYNEQFF

V gene: TRBV28
D gene: -
clone size: few
J gene: TRBJ1-1
CDR3 DNA: TGTGCCAGCAGACGACAGAGACTCATGAACACTGAAGCTTTCTTT
CDR3 protein: CASRRQRLMNTEAFF

V gene: TRBV11-3
D gene: TRBD2
clone size: -
J gene: TRBJ2-1
CDR3 DNA: TGTGCCAGCAGCTCTAGCGGCGACAATGAGCAGTTCTTC
CDR3 protein: CASSSSGDNEQFF

V gene: TRBV18
D gene: -
clone size: -
J gene: TRBJ2-5
CDR3 DNA: TGTGCCAGCTCACCGGGGTTTCAAGAGACCCAGTACTTC
CDR3 protein: CASSPGFQETQYF

V gene: TRBV6-5
D gene: TRBD1
clone size: -
J gene: TRBJ2-7
CDR3 DNA: TGTGCCAGCAGTTACCATGGACAGGCCTACGAGCAGTACTTC
CDR3 protein: CASSYHGQAYEQYF

V gene: TRBV7-9
D gene: TRBD2
clone size: few
J gene: TRBJ2-1
CDR3 DNA: TGTGCCAGCAGCCCGGGCGGGGGTGAGCAGTTCTTC
CDR3 protein: CASSPGGGEQFF

V gene: TRBV28
D gene: -
clone size: -
J gene: TRBJ2-7
CDR3 DNA: TGTGCCAGCATCGGGACGACGCCTTACGAGCAGTACTTC
CDR3 protein: CASIGTTPYEQYF

V gene: TRBV7-3
D gene: TRBD2
clone size: few
J gene: TRBJ2-1
CDR3 DNA: TGTGCCAGCGCTGACTCACTAGCGGCCCACAATGAGCAGTTCTTC
CDR3 protein: CASADSLAAHNEQFF

V gene: TRBV19
D gene: TRBD1
clone size: -
J gene: TRBJ2-7
CDR3 DNA: TGTGCCAGTAGTGTCCGACAGGGCTACGAGCAGTACTTC
CDR3 protein: CASSVRQGYEQYF

V gene: TRBV10-1
D gene: -
clone size: -
J gene: TRBJ1-6
CDR3 DNA: TGCGCCAGCAGTGAGTCCGGGTTTACACCCCTCCACTTT
CDR3 protein: CASSESGFTPLHF

V gene: TRBV4-1
D gene: -
clone size: few
J gene: TRBJ2-3
CDR3 DNA: TGCGCCAGCAGCCAAGTCCCGGGGGGCACAGATACGCAGTATTTT
CDR3 protein: CASSQVPGGTDTQYF

V gene: TRBV7-9
D gene: TRBD1
clone size: -
J gene: TRBJ2-2
CDR3 DNA: TGTGCCAGCAGCCACCGGGACAGGGGGACCGGGGAGCTGTTTTTT
CDR3 protein: CASSHRDRGTGELFF

V gene: TRBV18
D gene: -
clone size: -
J gene: TRBJ2-2
CDR3 DNA: TGTGCCAGCTCACCGCTCTTTGGACAGCAGAACACCGGGGAGCTGTTTTTT
CDR3 protein: CASSPLFGQQNTGELFF

V gene: TRBV10-1
D gene: -
clone size: -
J gene: TRBJ1-3
CDR3 DNA: TGTGCCACCCAGCGGGGCTCTGGAAACACCATATATTTT
CDR3 protein: CATQRGSGNTIYF

V gene: TRBV29-1
D gene: -
clone size: -
J gene: TRBJ1-5
CDR3 DNA: TGCAGCGTTGATCAGGGCCCCAATCAGCCCCAGCATTTT
CDR3 protein: CSVDQGPNQPQHF

V gene: TRBV28
D gene: TRBD1
clone size: many
J gene: TRBJ2-6
CDR3 DNA: TGTGCCAGCAGTCCGCGGACAGGCCGGTCTGGGGCCAACGTCCTGACTTTC
CDR3 protein: CASSPRTGRSGANVLTF

V gene: TRBV5-4
D gene: TRBD1
clone size: -
J gene: TRBJ2-3
CDR3 DNA: TGTGCCAGCAGCTTAGGACTGGACAGGGGCACAGATACGCAGTATTTT
CDR3 protein: CASSLGLDRGTDTQYF

V gene: TRBV11-2
D gene: -
clone size: few
J gene: TRBJ2-1
CDR3 DNA: TGTGCCAGCAGCTTAGGGACTTTCTCCTACAATGAGCAGTTCTTC
CDR3 protein: CASSLGTFSYNEQFF

V gene: TRBV28
D gene: -
clone size: -
J gene: TRBJ1-5
CDR3 DNA: TGTGCCAGCAGTCCCATCGGTAAGGGGTTTGGGCAGCCCCAGCATTTT
CDR3 protein: CASSPIGKGFGQPQHF

V gene: TRBV6-1
D gene: -
clone size: once
J gene: TRBJ1-1
CDR3 DNA: TGTGCCAGCAGGGGCGGGGGACCTGAAGCTTTCTTT
CDR3 protein: CASRGGGPEAFF

V gene: TRBV12-5
D gene: TRBD2
clone size: -
J gene: TRBJ2-1
CDR3 DNA: TGTGCTAGTGGTACTAGCGGCTCCTACAATGAGCAGTTCTTC
CDR3 protein: CASGTSGSYNEQFF

V gene: TRBV4-2
D gene: TRBD2
clone size: -
J gene: TRBJ2-7
CDR3 DNA: TGTGCCAGCAGCCCCCTTATAGCGGGATTTATAGAGGAGCAGTACTTC
CDR3 protein: CASSPLIAGFIEEQYF

V gene: TRBV18
D gene: TRBD1
clone size: -
J gene: TRBJ2-4
CDR3 DNA: TGTGCCAGCTCACCCGGTCAGACAGGGGGGCTAGCCAAAAACATTCAGTACTTC
CDR3 protein: CASSPGQTGGLAKNIQYF